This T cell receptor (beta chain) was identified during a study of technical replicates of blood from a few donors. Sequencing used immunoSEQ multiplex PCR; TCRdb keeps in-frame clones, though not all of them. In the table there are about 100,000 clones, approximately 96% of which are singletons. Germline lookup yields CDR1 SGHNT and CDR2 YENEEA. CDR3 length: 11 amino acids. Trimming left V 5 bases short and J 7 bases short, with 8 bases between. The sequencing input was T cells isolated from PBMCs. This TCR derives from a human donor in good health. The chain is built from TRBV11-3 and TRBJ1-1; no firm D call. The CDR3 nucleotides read TGTGCCAGCAGCCTCCGGGATGAAGCTTTCTTT. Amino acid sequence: CASSLRDEAFF.